These T cell receptor beta chains were read from a single sample in a study of cytomegalovirus exposure and HLA in healthy donors. The protocol was immunoSEQ multiplex PCR, while the TCRdb copy is restricted to in-frame clones and leaves out a portion. The sample includes some 200,000 clones, over 65% seen only once; the top ten take over 2.5%. Sequencing input: PBMCs. The receptor source for this set is a woman between 45 and 60 years old in good health and CMV-seropositive. The CDR3 runs from the conserved cysteine through the conserved F or W. The order of the fields is J gene, V gene, CDR3 protein.

J gene: TRBJ2-1; V gene: TRBV6-5; CDR3 protein: CASRSQGGGNNEQFF
J gene: TRBJ1-2; V gene: TRBV5-8; CDR3 protein: CASSLETEHGYTF
J gene: TRBJ2-1; V gene: TRBV19; CDR3 protein: CASSIIGTDYNEQFF
J gene: TRBJ2-3; V gene: TRBV9; CDR3 protein: CASSVMGSGGYTDTQYF
J gene: TRBJ1-6; V gene: TRBV11-1; CDR3 protein: CASSLAGSYNSPLHF
J gene: TRBJ1-5; V gene: TRBV6-1; CDR3 protein: CASSKGQNQPQHF
J gene: TRBJ1-1; V gene: TRBV15; CDR3 protein: CATSRVKNTEAFF
J gene: TRBJ1-3; V gene: TRBV7-9; CDR3 protein: CASSQGQLSGNTIYF
J gene: TRBJ2-2; V gene: TRBV7-2; CDR3 protein: CASSSEPSTGELFF
J gene: TRBJ2-3; V gene: TRBV15; CDR3 protein: CATSREGGLTGRDTQYF
J gene: TRBJ1-2; V gene: TRBV19; CDR3 protein: CASSTDRGNYGYTF
J gene: TRBJ1-3; V gene: TRBV6-6; CDR3 protein: CASSYGGVDDTIYF
J gene: TRBJ2-5; V gene: TRBV5-6; CDR3 protein: CASSFSGGGETQYF
J gene: TRBJ1-2; V gene: TRBV6-5; CDR3 protein: CASSLTGEDGYTF
J gene: TRBJ2-3; V gene: TRBV19; CDR3 protein: CASSLSGGVDTQYF
J gene: TRBJ1-1; V gene: TRBV6-1; CDR3 protein: CASSLEALGTEAFF
J gene: TRBJ2-3; V gene: TRBV5-4; CDR3 protein: CASSPRGGGTDTQYF
J gene: TRBJ2-1; V gene: TRBV7-2; CDR3 protein: CASSLAGANEQFF
J gene: TRBJ1-1; V gene: TRBV9; CDR3 protein: CASSPGQGNTEAFF
J gene: TRBJ2-7; V gene: TRBV25-1; CDR3 protein: CASSGGQGASYEQYF
J gene: .; V gene: TRBV5-6; CDR3 protein: CASSLPGAYYEQYF
J gene: TRBJ2-3; V gene: TRBV6-5; CDR3 protein: CASKTDDRERDTQYF
J gene: TRBJ1-1; V gene: TRBV27; CDR3 protein: CASSYRQVNTEAFF
J gene: TRBJ1-2; V gene: TRBV19; CDR3 protein: CASSIAYGARLYGYTF
J gene: TRBJ2-1; V gene: TRBV18; CDR3 protein: CASSPSGGFYNEQFF
J gene: TRBJ2-7; V gene: TRBV27; CDR3 protein: CASSSWTGGSYEQYF
J gene: TRBJ2-7; V gene: TRBV5-6; CDR3 protein: CANPGQGFCVQYF
J gene: TRBJ1-4; V gene: TRBV19; CDR3 protein: CATAEREKLFF
J gene: TRBJ1-1; V gene: TRBV5-5; CDR3 protein: CASSLAQGTLNTEAFF